This TCR beta chain was found in a study of PD-L1 blockade in urothelial cancer. For the study at large: Blood analysis occurred 3 weeks (second dose) and 6 weeks after treatment start. The median T cell count in blood samples was 140,000 to 150,000. Regarding the study as a whole: Stronger expansion of tumor-associated clones in blood at 3 weeks distinguished durable-benefit patients.

Each patient contributed between 1 and 8 total time points of blood mononuclear cells, pretreatment and during treatment. Worth noting for this clone: What it binds is not known.

Germline V CDR1 and CDR2: SGHRS, YFSETQ. Losses at the gene ends were 0 bases for V and 3 bases for J; bases not matched to a gene: 4. The CDR3 sequence is 16 residues long. TCRdb keeps only in-frame clones here, not all; method: immunoSEQ multiplex PCR. The sample has around 41,000 clones; more than 70% are singletons. The sample consisted of PBMCs, taken around atezolizumab (anti-PD-L1) treatment. The TCR originated in a woman aged 60-75 years with urothelial cancer. The chain has TRBV5-1 and TRBJ2-7, with 12 bases lining up with TRBD2. The DNA of the CDR3 is TGCGCCAGCAGCTTGGTCCTAGCGGGAGGGGGCTACGAGCAGTACTTC. As protein: CASSLVLAGGGYEQYF.